The rows below give T cell receptor beta chains drawn from one sample of a study of T cell repertoires in cytomegalovirus infection. TCRdb itself ran the reads through MiXCR, one entry per CDR3 protein. Among 310,000 or so distinct CDR3 sequences, around 10% were seen once, and the ten largest hold around 2.5%. Sequencing was carried out using PBMCs. These TCRs come from a human donor in good health (CMV status not recorded). Some clones in this sample may be carry-over from other donors' samples. Each CDR3 is given with its conserved first and last residue. A D gene is named only where the DNA matches it firmly. Some rows mark clone size as missing; the rest say once, few, many or name a class of expanded clone.

v_call: TRBV2
clone_size: NA
j_call: TRBJ1-1
d_call: TRBD1
cdr3_nt: TGTGCCAGCAGTTTCTACCAGGGGGGAGGGACTGAAGCTTTCTTT
cdr3_aa: CASSFYQGGGTEAFF

v_call: TRBV25-1
clone_size: many
j_call: TRBJ2-1
d_call: TRBD1
cdr3_nt: TGTGCCAGCAGTACCGACAGGGGGTATTCCAATGAGCAGTTCTTC
cdr3_aa: CASSTDRGYSNEQFF

v_call: TRBV28
clone_size: NA
j_call: TRBJ1-6
d_call: NA
cdr3_nt: TGTGCCAGCAGATACAACGATTCACCCCTCCACTTT
cdr3_aa: CASRYNDSPLHF

v_call: TRBV20-1
clone_size: many
j_call: TRBJ2-2
d_call: TRBD2
cdr3_nt: TGCAGTGCCCCAAGCGGGGGGAACACCGGGGAGCTGTTTTTT
cdr3_aa: CSAPSGGNTGELFF

v_call: TRBV20-1
clone_size: NA
j_call: TRBJ1-1
d_call: NA
cdr3_nt: TGCAGTGCTAGAGAGTTCCGAGCTTTCTTT
cdr3_aa: CSAREFRAFF

v_call: TRBV28
clone_size: many
j_call: TRBJ1-1
d_call: NA
cdr3_nt: TGTGCCAGCAGTTTTCGAGTCAGGCGGGCCACTGAAGCTTTCTTT
cdr3_aa: CASSFRVRRATEAFF

v_call: TRBV6-4
clone_size: many
j_call: TRBJ2-1
d_call: TRBD2
cdr3_nt: TGTGCCAGCAGCCCCAGCGGGGATCTCTACAATGAGCAGTTCTTC
cdr3_aa: CASSPSGDLYNEQFF

v_call: TRBV10-3
clone_size: NA
j_call: TRBJ1-4
d_call: NA
cdr3_nt: TGTGCCATCAGGGACCCGGGGCCCGAGGGTGAAAAACTGTTTTTT
cdr3_aa: CAIRDPGPEGEKLFF

v_call: TRBV5-4
clone_size: many
j_call: TRBJ2-5
d_call: NA
cdr3_nt: TGTGCCAGCAGCTGGGACCCACGGGAGACCCAGTACTTC
cdr3_aa: CASSWDPRETQYF

v_call: TRBV7-2
clone_size: many
j_call: TRBJ1-5
d_call: NA
cdr3_nt: TGTGCCAGCAGCTTAGCGGAACTCCAGCCCCAGCATTTT
cdr3_aa: CASSLAELQPQHF

v_call: TRBV7-3
clone_size: many
j_call: TRBJ2-3
d_call: NA
cdr3_nt: TGTGCCTCACAGAAGGGAATCGCAGATACGCAGTATTTT
cdr3_aa: CASQKGIADTQYF

v_call: TRBV6-4
clone_size: NA
j_call: TRBJ2-1
d_call: TRBD2
cdr3_nt: TGTGCCAGCAGTGACCGGGGGGAATACAATGAGCAGTTCTTC
cdr3_aa: CASSDRGEYNEQFF

v_call: TRBV7-9
clone_size: NA
j_call: TRBJ1-2
d_call: TRBD1
cdr3_nt: TGTGCCAGCAGCTCGGGACAGGTATTGAATGGCTACACCTTC
cdr3_aa: CASSSGQVLNGYTF

v_call: TRBV25-1
clone_size: few
j_call: TRBJ1-4
d_call: NA
cdr3_nt: TGTGCCAGCAGTGAAGATCTGTATGCAACTAATGAAAAACTGTTTTTT
cdr3_aa: CASSEDLYATNEKLFF

v_call: TRBV28
clone_size: few
j_call: TRBJ1-5
d_call: TRBD1
cdr3_nt: TGTGCCAGCAGTTTAGCGACGACAGGGGTTCAGCCCCAGCATTTT
cdr3_aa: CASSLATTGVQPQHF

v_call: TRBV6-2/TRBV6-3
clone_size: many
j_call: TRBJ2-1
d_call: TRBD2
cdr3_nt: TGTGCCAGCAGTTACGGGACTAGCGGGGGGTTTGAGCAGTTCTTC
cdr3_aa: CASSYGTSGGFEQFF

v_call: TRBV7-2
clone_size: many
j_call: TRBJ2-7
d_call: TRBD1
cdr3_nt: TGTGCCAGCAGTAAAGGACAGGGGGCAACGTCCTACGAGCAGTACTTC
cdr3_aa: CASSKGQGATSYEQYF

v_call: TRBV20-1
clone_size: many
j_call: TRBJ1-5
d_call: NA
cdr3_nt: TGCAGTGCTAGTCTGGCTCTGTCGAGCAATCAGCCCCAGCATTTT
cdr3_aa: CSASLALSSNQPQHF

v_call: TRBV7-2
clone_size: many
j_call: TRBJ2-3
d_call: TRBD2
cdr3_nt: TGTGCCAGCAAGAGAGCGGGGGGGAGCACAGATACGCAGTATTTT
cdr3_aa: CASKRAGGSTDTQYF

v_call: TRBV29-1
clone_size: few
j_call: TRBJ1-4
d_call: NA
cdr3_nt: TGCAGCGTTCGGGGGGGCGGCTGGCTGTTTTTT
cdr3_aa: CSVRGGGWLFF

v_call: TRBV7-6
clone_size: many
j_call: TRBJ2-1
d_call: NA
cdr3_nt: TGTGCCAGCAGCCTCTGGATCGGGGGCTACAATGAGCAGTTCTTC
cdr3_aa: CASSLWIGGYNEQFF

v_call: TRBV24-1
clone_size: many
j_call: TRBJ2-1
d_call: TRBD1
cdr3_nt: TGTGCCACCAGTGACCAGACAGGGCACAATGAGCAGTTCTTC
cdr3_aa: CATSDQTGHNEQFF

v_call: TRBV7-8
clone_size: many
j_call: TRBJ1-1
d_call: NA
cdr3_nt: TGTGCCAGCAGCTGGGGGCCGCGCACTGAAGCTTTCTTT
cdr3_aa: CASSWGPRTEAFF

v_call: TRBV23-1
clone_size: many
j_call: TRBJ2-5
d_call: TRBD1
cdr3_nt: TGCGCCAGCAGTCACTCCGACAGGGCCCTACCATCCAATCCGGAACAAGAGACCCAGTACTTC
cdr3_aa: CASSHSDRALPSNPEQETQYF

v_call: TRBV5-4
clone_size: many
j_call: TRBJ2-5
d_call: NA
cdr3_nt: TGTGCCAGCAGCGCCGGTTCCTTAACAGGGTTAAGGCAAGAGACCCAGTACTTC
cdr3_aa: CASSAGSLTGLRQETQYF

v_call: TRBV20-1
clone_size: many
j_call: TRBJ2-1
d_call: NA
cdr3_nt: TGCAGTGCTAGCGTCTCATGGCGTGCTTACAATGAGCAGTTCTTC
cdr3_aa: CSASVSWRAYNEQFF

v_call: TRBV19
clone_size: NA
j_call: TRBJ2-6
d_call: TRBD1
cdr3_nt: TGTGCCAGTAGTGTACAGGGGGGTGGGGCCAACGTCCTGACTTTC
cdr3_aa: CASSVQGGGANVLTF

v_call: TRBV13
clone_size: many
j_call: TRBJ2-2
d_call: TRBD2
cdr3_nt: TGTGCCAGCAGCTTGCCGACTAGCGGGGGGCCTACCGGGGAGCTGTTTTTT
cdr3_aa: CASSLPTSGGPTGELFF

v_call: TRBV28
clone_size: NA
j_call: TRBJ1-2
d_call: NA
cdr3_nt: TGTGCCAGCAGTCCACCCCCCGGCACAGGGTTTGGCTACACCTTC
cdr3_aa: CASSPPPGTGFGYTF

v_call: TRBV5-4
clone_size: NA
j_call: TRBJ2-3
d_call: NA
cdr3_nt: TGTGCCAGCAGCCCGGCGGCCGGACAGATATTGACAGATACGCAGTATTTT
cdr3_aa: CASSPAAGQILTDTQYF

v_call: TRBV25-1
clone_size: many
j_call: TRBJ2-7
d_call: NA
cdr3_nt: TGTGCCAGCAGTGAATTAAAGGGATCCTACGAGCAGTACTTC
cdr3_aa: CASSELKGSYEQYF

v_call: TRBV3-1
clone_size: few
j_call: TRBJ2-1
d_call: TRBD1
cdr3_nt: TGTGCCAGCAGCCAAGGGACCGGGACAGGGGGCGTTGCAGGGTTCTTC
cdr3_aa: CASSQGTGTGGVAGFF

v_call: TRBV10-3
clone_size: many
j_call: TRBJ1-1
d_call: NA
cdr3_nt: TGTGCCATCAGTGGGACAGCGCAGAACACTGAAGCTTTCTTT
cdr3_aa: CAISGTAQNTEAFF

v_call: TRBV12-3/TRBV12-4
clone_size: NA
j_call: TRBJ1-2
d_call: NA
cdr3_nt: TGTGCCAGCAAACAGGACCGTGGGGGCTACACCTTC
cdr3_aa: CASKQDRGGYTF

v_call: TRBV28
clone_size: NA
j_call: TRBJ1-3
d_call: TRBD1
cdr3_nt: TGTGCCAGCAGTCCACCTCGGACAGGAGCCTACACCATATATTTT
cdr3_aa: CASSPPRTGAYTIYF

v_call: TRBV28
clone_size: many
j_call: TRBJ2-3
d_call: NA
cdr3_nt: TGTGCCAGCAGTACTCCTTTGGGGGTTAAGGCAGATACGCAGTATTTT
cdr3_aa: CASSTPLGVKADTQYF

v_call: TRBV7-9
clone_size: many
j_call: TRBJ2-1
d_call: NA
cdr3_nt: TGTGCCACCCTTGGGGTCTTCGACAATGAGCAGTTCTTC
cdr3_aa: CATLGVFDNEQFF

v_call: TRBV3-1
clone_size: NA
j_call: TRBJ1-2
d_call: NA
cdr3_nt: TGTGCCAGCAGCCAAGTCAGCTTGGGTGGCTACACCTTC
cdr3_aa: CASSQVSLGGYTF

v_call: TRBV25-1
clone_size: NA
j_call: TRBJ2-2
d_call: NA
cdr3_nt: TGTGCCAGCAGTGAATCCCCCATAGACAGGAACACCGGGGAGCTGTTTTTT
cdr3_aa: CASSESPIDRNTGELFF

v_call: TRBV20-1
clone_size: many
j_call: TRBJ1-6
d_call: NA
cdr3_nt: TGCAGTGCACTCGACAGGAGGGGCTATAATTCACCCCTCCACTTT
cdr3_aa: CSALDRRGYNSPLHF

v_call: TRBV7-2
clone_size: many
j_call: TRBJ2-3
d_call: NA
cdr3_nt: TGTGCCAGCAGCTTAGCACGAAGAGATACGCAGTATTTT
cdr3_aa: CASSLARRDTQYF

v_call: TRBV7-2
clone_size: many
j_call: TRBJ1-3
d_call: NA
cdr3_nt: TGTGCCAGCAGCCCCCAGGTCTCTGGAAACACCATATATTTT
cdr3_aa: CASSPQVSGNTIYF

v_call: TRBV7-6
clone_size: many
j_call: TRBJ2-1
d_call: TRBD1
cdr3_nt: TGTGCCAGCAGCTCCAGACAGGGGGCATCCACCGGTGAGCAGTTCTTC
cdr3_aa: CASSSRQGASTGEQFF

v_call: TRBV13
clone_size: many
j_call: TRBJ1-1
d_call: NA
cdr3_nt: TGTGCCAGCAGCTTTGGGAGTTTAGAAGCTTTCTTT
cdr3_aa: CASSFGSLEAFF

v_call: TRBV29-1
clone_size: many
j_call: TRBJ2-1
d_call: NA
cdr3_nt: TGCAGCGTACCTGGGGGGTCTGGTGAGCAGTTCTTC
cdr3_aa: CSVPGGSGEQFF

v_call: TRBV20-1
clone_size: many
j_call: TRBJ2-5
d_call: NA
cdr3_nt: TGCAGTGCTAGCGCGGGGTTATCGGAGACCCAGTACTTC
cdr3_aa: CSASAGLSETQYF

v_call: TRBV20-1
clone_size: many
j_call: TRBJ2-5
d_call: NA
cdr3_nt: TGCAGTGCTAGAGCCGACCTAGCGCCGACCCAGTACTTC
cdr3_aa: CSARADLAPTQYF

v_call: TRBV20-1
clone_size: few
j_call: TRBJ1-1
d_call: TRBD1
cdr3_nt: TGCAGTGCTCGAGAGGGGAGGGGGCGAAACACTGAAGCTTTCTTT
cdr3_aa: CSAREGRGRNTEAFF

v_call: TRBV11-3
clone_size: many
j_call: TRBJ2-1
d_call: NA
cdr3_nt: TGTGCCAGCAGCCCCGGGCGCAATGAGCAGTTCTTC
cdr3_aa: CASSPGRNEQFF

v_call: TRBV6-5
clone_size: NA
j_call: TRBJ1-2
d_call: NA
cdr3_nt: TGTGCCAGCACGCCGGGGGACGGGTCTAACTATGGCCACTCCTTC
cdr3_aa: CASTPGDGSNYGHSF

v_call: TRBV28
clone_size: many
j_call: TRBJ2-4
d_call: NA
cdr3_nt: TGTGCCAGCACGAACTGGGATGAGGAGCCCAAAAACATTCAGTACTTC
cdr3_aa: CASTNWDEEPKNIQYF

v_call: TRBV29-1
clone_size: few
j_call: TRBJ2-6
d_call: NA
cdr3_nt: TGCAGCGGCGGGGACCCCGGCTCTGGGGCCAACGTCCTGACTTTC
cdr3_aa: CSGGDPGSGANVLTF

v_call: TRBV25-1
clone_size: many
j_call: TRBJ1-4
d_call: NA
cdr3_nt: TGTGCCAGCAGTGAGCACAGGTCCACTAATGAAAAACTGTTTTTT
cdr3_aa: CASSEHRSTNEKLFF

v_call: TRBV12-3/TRBV12-4
clone_size: many
j_call: TRBJ1-1
d_call: TRBD1
cdr3_nt: TGTGCCAGCAGTTTTAATGACAGGGCCACTGAAGCTTTCTTT
cdr3_aa: CASSFNDRATEAFF